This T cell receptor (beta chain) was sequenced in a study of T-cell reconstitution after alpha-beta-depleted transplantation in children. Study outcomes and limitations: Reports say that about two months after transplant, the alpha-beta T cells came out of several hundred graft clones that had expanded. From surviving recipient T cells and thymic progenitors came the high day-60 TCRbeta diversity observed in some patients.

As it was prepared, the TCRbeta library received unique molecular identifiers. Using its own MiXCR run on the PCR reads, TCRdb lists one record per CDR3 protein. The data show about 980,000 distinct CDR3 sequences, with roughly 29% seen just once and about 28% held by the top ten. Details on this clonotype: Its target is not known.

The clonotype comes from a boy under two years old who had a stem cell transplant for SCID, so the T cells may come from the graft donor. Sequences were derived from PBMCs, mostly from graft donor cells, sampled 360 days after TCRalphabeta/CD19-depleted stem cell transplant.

CDR3 sequence (DNA): TGTGCCAGTAGTAGTGCGACTAGCGAAGAGACCCAGTACTTC. Translated, it gives CASSSATSEETQYF. This chain joins TRBV19 and TRBJ2-5; TRBD2 matches at 8 bases. There are 14 residues in the CDR3. Germline CDR1 reads LNHDA; CDR2 reads SQIVND (reference sequence). The trim removed 4 bases at V and 3 bases at J, leaving 4 bases unmatched.